This is a list of T cell receptor beta chains from one sample in a study of T cells in Graves' hyperthyroidism and ophthalmopathy. TCRdb recomputed calls from the multiplex PCR reads with MiXCR, one row per CDR3 protein. The sample lists fewer than 650,000 distinct CDR3 sequences, around 13% occurring once. Sequencing was done on a sample of blood. The origin of the receptors is a woman in her twenties or thirties with Graves' hyperthyroidism that later progressed to Graves' ophthalmopathy. The CDR3 runs from the conserved cysteine through the conserved F or W. Fields, in order: clone size, D gene, J gene, V gene, CDR3 DNA, CDR3 protein. The D gene is left open where the match is weak. Where a row states a size, it is once, few, many or the class of an expanded clone; other rows omit it.

>.|.|TRBJ1-2|TRBV3-1
TGTGCCAGCAGCCAAGTTACAGCAGATGGCTACACCTTC
CASSQVTADGYTF
>many|.|TRBJ2-2|TRBV2
TGTGCCAGCAAGGTGGGAACAGGCAGCACCGGGGAGCTGTTTTTT
CASKVGTGSTGELFF
>few|.|TRBJ2-3|TRBV10-1
TGCGCCAGCAGTGGCGTCTCACCCCCCGGAGATACGCAGTATTTT
CASSGVSPPGDTQYF
>.|.|TRBJ2-1|TRBV25-1
TGTGCCAGCAGTGCGCTAGCAAATGAGCAGTTCTTC
CASSALANEQFF
>few|.|TRBJ2-2|TRBV30
TGTGCCTGGGTCCGGGAGAACACCGGGGAGCTGTTTTTT
CAWVRENTGELFF
>.|.|TRBJ1-6|TRBV28
TGTGCCAGCAGTCCACAGGGAAATAATTCACCCCTCCACTTT
CASSPQGNNSPLHF
>.|.|TRBJ2-5|TRBV6-6
TGTGCCAGCAGTTACTCAAGGAGGACCCCTGGAGACTTC
CASSYSRRTPGDF
>many|TRBD1|TRBJ1-5|TRBV20-1
TGCAGTGCTTTACACCCGGGACAGAACAATCAGCCCCAGCATTTT
CSALHPGQNNQPQHF
>.|.|TRBJ1-2|TRBV4-2
TGTGCCAGCAGCCACCCTGGGGACTCTAGGGGCTACACCTTC
CASSHPGDSRGYTF
>many|TRBD1|TRBJ1-1|TRBV30
TGTGCCTGGAGTGGACAGGGTCGGTTCACTGAAGCTTTCTTT
CAWSGQGRFTEAFF
>few|.|TRBJ2-2|TRBV28
TGTGCCAGCAGTTCCCCGGAAACCACCGGGGAGCTGTTTTTT
CASSSPETTGELFF
>few|.|TRBJ2-7|TRBV5-1
TGCGCCAGCAGCGGCCGGGACACCGCCTACGAGCAGTACTTC
CASSGRDTAYEQYF
>many|.|TRBJ2-1|TRBV11-2
TGTGCCAGCAGCTGGAGATCCTACAATGAGCAGTTCTTC
CASSWRSYNEQFF
>many|.|TRBJ1-6|TRBV2
TGTGCCAGCAGTGGAGAGGAAAGGACACCCCTCCACTTT
CASSGEERTPLHF
>many|TRBD1|TRBJ2-7|TRBV27
TGTGCCAGCAGTTTCACTCTTGGGACAGGGGACGAGCAGTACTTC
CASSFTLGTGDEQYF
>many|TRBD2|TRBJ2-7|TRBV20-1
TGCAGTGCCACTGTTGGCGGGAGGGGCGGCGAGCAGTACTTC
CSATVGGRGGEQYF